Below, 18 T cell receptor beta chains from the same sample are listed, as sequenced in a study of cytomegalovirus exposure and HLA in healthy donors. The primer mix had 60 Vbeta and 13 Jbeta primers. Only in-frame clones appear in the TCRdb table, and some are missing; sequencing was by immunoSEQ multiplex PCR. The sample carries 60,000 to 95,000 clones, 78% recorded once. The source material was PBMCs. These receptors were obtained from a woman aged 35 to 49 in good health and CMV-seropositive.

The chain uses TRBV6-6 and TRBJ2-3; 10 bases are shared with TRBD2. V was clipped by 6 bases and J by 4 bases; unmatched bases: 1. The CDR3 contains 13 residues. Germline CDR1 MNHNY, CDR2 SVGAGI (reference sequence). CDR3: CASRSGGADTQYF. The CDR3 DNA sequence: TGTGCCAGCAGGAGCGGGGGGGCAGATACGCAGTATTTT.

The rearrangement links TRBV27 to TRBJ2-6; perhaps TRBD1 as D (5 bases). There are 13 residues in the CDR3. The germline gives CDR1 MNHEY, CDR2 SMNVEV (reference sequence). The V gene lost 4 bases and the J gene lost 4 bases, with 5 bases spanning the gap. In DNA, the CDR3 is TGTGCCAGCAGTTGGGGCGGGGCCAACGTCCTGACTTTC. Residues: CASSWGGANVLTF.

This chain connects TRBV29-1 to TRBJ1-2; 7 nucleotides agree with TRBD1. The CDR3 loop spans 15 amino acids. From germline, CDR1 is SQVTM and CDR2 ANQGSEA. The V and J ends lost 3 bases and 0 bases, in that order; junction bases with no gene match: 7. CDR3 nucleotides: TGCAGCGTTGATATATTTCAGGGGGCTAACTATGGCTACACCTTC. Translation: CSVDIFQGANYGYTF.

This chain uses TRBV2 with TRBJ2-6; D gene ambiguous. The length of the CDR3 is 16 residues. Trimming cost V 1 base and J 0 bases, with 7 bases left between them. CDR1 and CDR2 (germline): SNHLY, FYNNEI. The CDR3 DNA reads TGTGCCAGCAGTGAAGACAGCCTCTCTGGGGCCAACGTCCTGACTTTC. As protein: CASSEDSLSGANVLTF. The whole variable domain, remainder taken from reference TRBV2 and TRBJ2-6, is EPEVTQTPSHQVTQMGQEVILRCVPISNHLYFYWYRQILGQKVEFLVSFYNNEISEKSEIFDDQFSVERPDGSNFTLKIRSTKLEDSAMYFCASSEDSLSGANVLTFGAGSRLTVL.

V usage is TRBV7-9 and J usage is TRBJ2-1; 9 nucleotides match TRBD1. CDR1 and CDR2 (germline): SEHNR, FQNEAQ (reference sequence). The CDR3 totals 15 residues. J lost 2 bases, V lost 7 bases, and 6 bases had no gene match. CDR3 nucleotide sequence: TGTGCCAGCAACGGACAGGGGTCTACCTACAATGAGCAGTTCTTC. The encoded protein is CASNGQGSTYNEQFF.

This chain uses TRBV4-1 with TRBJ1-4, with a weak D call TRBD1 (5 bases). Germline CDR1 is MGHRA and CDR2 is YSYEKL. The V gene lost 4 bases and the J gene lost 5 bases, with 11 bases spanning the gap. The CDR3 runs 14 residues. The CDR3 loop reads CASSPGGVNEKLFF. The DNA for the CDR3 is TGCGCCAGCAGCCCGGGAGGGGTAAATGAAAAACTGTTTTTT.

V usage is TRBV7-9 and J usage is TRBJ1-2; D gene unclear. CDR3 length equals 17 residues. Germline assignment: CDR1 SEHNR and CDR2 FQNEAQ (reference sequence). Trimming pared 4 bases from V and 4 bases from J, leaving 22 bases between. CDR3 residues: CASSSDGRPGGFYGYTF. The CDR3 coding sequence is TGTGCCAGCAGCTCCGACGGGAGGCCAGGAGGGTTCTATGGCTACACCTTC.

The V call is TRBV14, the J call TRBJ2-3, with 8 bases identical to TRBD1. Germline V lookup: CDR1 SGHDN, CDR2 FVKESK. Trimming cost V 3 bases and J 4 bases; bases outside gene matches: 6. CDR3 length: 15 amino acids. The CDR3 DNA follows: TGTGCCAGCAGCCAGGACAGGGCGGTCCCAGATACGCAGTATTTT. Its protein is CASSQDRAVPDTQYF.

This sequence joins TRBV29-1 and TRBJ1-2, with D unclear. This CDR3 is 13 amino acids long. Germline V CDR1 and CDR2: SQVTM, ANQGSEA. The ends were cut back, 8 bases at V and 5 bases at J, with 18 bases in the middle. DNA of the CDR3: TGCAGCAGTGTTGGGCCACTCGTTTATGGCTACACCTTC. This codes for CSSVGPLVYGYTF.

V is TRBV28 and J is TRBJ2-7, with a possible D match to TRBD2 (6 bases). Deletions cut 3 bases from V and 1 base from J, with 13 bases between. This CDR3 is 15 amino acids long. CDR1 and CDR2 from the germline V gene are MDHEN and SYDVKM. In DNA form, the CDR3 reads TGTGCCAGCAGTTTGAGGGGCGGGATGTCCTACGAGCAGTACTTC. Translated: CASSLRGGMSYEQYF. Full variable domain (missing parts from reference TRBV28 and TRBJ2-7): DVKVTQSSRYLVKRTGEKVFLECVQDMDHENMFWYRQDPGLGLRLIYFSYDVKMKEKGDIPEGYSVSREKKERFSLILESASTNQTSMYLCASSLRGGMSYEQYFGPGTRLTVT.

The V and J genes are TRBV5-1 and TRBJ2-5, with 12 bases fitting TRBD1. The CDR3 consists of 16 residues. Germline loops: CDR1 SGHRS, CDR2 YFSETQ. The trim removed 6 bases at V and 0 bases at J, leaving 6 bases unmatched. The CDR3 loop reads CASTAGTGGYQETQYF. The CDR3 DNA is TGCGCCAGCACCGCTGGGACAGGGGGCTACCAAGAGACCCAGTACTTC.

As DNA, the CDR3 is TGTGCCATCAGTGAGTCGAGGGGGGGAAGGACAGATACGCAGTATTTT. The encoded protein is CAISESRGGRTDTQYF. The chain has TRBV10-3 and TRBJ2-3, with D possibly matching TRBD2 (7 bases). The CDR3 has 16 amino acids. V was cut by 0 bases and J by 3 bases, with 13 bases left in between. Per germline, CDR1 ENHRY and CDR2 SYGVKD.

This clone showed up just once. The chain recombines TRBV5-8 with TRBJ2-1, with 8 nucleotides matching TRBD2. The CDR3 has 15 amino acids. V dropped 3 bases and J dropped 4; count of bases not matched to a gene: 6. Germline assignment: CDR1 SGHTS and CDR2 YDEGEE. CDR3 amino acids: CASSYRRGVYNEQFF. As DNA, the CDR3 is TGTGCCAGCAGCTACCGGCGGGGGGTGTACAATGAGCAGTTCTTC.

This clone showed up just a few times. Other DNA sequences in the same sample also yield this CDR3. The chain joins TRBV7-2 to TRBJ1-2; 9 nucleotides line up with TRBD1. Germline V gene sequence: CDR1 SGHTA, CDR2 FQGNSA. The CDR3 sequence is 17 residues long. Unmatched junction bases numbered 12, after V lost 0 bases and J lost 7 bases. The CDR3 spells CASSLASGQGLQGGYTF. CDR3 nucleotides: TGTGCCAGCAGCTTAGCGTCGGGACAGGGCCTACAGGGTGGCTACACCTTC.

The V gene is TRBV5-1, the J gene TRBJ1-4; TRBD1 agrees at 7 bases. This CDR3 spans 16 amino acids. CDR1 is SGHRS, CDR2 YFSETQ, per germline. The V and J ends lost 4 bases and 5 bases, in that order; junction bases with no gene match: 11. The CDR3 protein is CASSLDGDRENEKLFF. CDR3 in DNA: TGCGCCAGCAGCCTGGACGGAGACAGGGAGAATGAAAAACTGTTTTTT.

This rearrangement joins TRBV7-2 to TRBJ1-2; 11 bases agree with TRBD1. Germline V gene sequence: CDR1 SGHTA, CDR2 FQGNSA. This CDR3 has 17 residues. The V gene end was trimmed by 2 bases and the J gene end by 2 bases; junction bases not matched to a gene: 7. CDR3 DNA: TGTGCCAGCAGCTTAACTTCCCGGACAGGGGGCAACTATGGCTACACCTTC. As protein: CASSLTSRTGGNYGYTF.

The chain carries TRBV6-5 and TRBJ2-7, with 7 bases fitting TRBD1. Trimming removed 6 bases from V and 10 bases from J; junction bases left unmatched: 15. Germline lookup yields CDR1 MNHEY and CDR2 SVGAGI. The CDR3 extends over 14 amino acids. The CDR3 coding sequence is TGTGCCAGCAGGACGGGACAGCCACCCTACGGCCAGTACTTC. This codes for CASRTGQPPYGQYF.

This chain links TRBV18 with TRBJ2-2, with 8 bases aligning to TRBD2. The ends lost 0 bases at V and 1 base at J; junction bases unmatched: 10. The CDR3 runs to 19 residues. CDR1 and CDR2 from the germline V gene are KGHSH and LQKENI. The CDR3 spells CASSPPKLAGSQNTGELFF. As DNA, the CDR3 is TGTGCCAGCTCACCACCTAAATTAGCGGGGAGCCAGAACACCGGGGAGCTGTTTTTT.